This T cell receptor beta chain was identified during a study of blood T cell repertoires in COVID-19. Original handling: The assay estimated nucleated cells by amplifying reference gene primers. Here immunoSEQ multiplex PCR was the method, and the copy in TCRdb shows in-frame clones only, minus some. The V and J calls and the clone size are those of that table, but D and trimming were determined from the DNA. The table lists 25,000 to 35,000 clones, about 90% of them singletons. The CDR3 runs 15 residues. Germline V lookup: CDR1 MNHEY, CDR2 SVGEGT. Trimming at V came to 2 bases and at J to 5 bases, leaving 8 bases not matched to a gene.

Sequencing was performed on peripheral blood. This clonotype originated in a human donor with active COVID-19. The donor label of this sample is uncertain. J is TRBJ2-7 and V is TRBV6-2 or TRBV6-3, with 8 bases lining up with TRBD1. CDR3 sequence reads: CASSYGDRGLHEQYF. CDR3 DNA: TGTGCCAGCAGTTACGGTGACAGGGGCCTCCACGAGCAGTACTTC.